This record covers a single TCR beta chain. This entry belongs to a study of blood T cell repertoires in COVID-19. Whole-study context: Samples came from the United States, Italy and Spain, spanning acute and convalescent COVID-19. The cDNA or gDNA used as material had been derived from T cells, B-cell-depleted T cells, or PBMCs.

Methods used by the authors: Quantification of nucleated cells was approximated via reference gene primer amplification. Only in-frame clones appear in the TCRdb table, and some are missing; sequencing was by immunoSEQ multiplex PCR. From that table come the V and J calls and clone size; the DNA was used to work out D and trimming. The sample contains around 68,000 clones, roughly 80% of which appear only once. This CDR3 has 15 amino acids. Between the trimmed V and J ends, which lost 0 bases and 1 base, there was a span of 9 bases. Germline CDR1 reads SGHDT; CDR2 reads YYEEEE. The material sequenced was peripheral blood. This chain links TRBV5-6 with TRBJ2-3; TRBD1 might be the D (5 bases). This sequence was found in a human donor in a cohort sampled during active COVID-19. The CDR3 sequence: CASSLEGVGTDTQYF. CDR3 in DNA: TGTGCCAGCAGCTTGGAAGGGGTGGGCACAGATACGCAGTATTTT.